Sequencing of this T cell receptor beta chain was carried out in a study of cytomegalovirus exposure and HLA in healthy donors (dated by TCRdb to between 2016 and 2019). With regard to the full study: According to an earlier analysis of 587 of the donors, 200 million or so T cells yielded 120 million or so unique TCR beta sequences and approximately 300 Gb of sequence data. All discovery cohort repertoires had been generated on a single sequencing platform. Among roughly 400 genotyped donors of the cohort, an average of approximately 240,000 unique TCR beta nucleotide sequences was sequenced per donor, of which 15% to 20% were non-productive. Among the approximately 400 genotyped donors, approximately 76% belonged to the genetic ancestry cluster associated with self-reported Caucasian donors. Both class I and class II loci were covered by HLA typing, at four-digit resolution. Roughly five DR-DQ haplotypes were handled as single units for association and clustering, since linkage in the cohort was strong. Typing coverage differed by locus: A, B, C, DRB1 and DQB1 were typed in roughly 620-640 donors, DQA1 in 500 to 550, DPA1 in nearly 610, and DPB1 in just under 490. A later analysis re-examined previously published TCR beta repertoires from about 700 donors and added high-resolution HLA genotyping to investigate patterns of TCR occurrence. In a later genetic analysis, genome-wide SNP genotypes for about three fifths of the 666 donors were used, and that subset was treated as a discovery cohort. The study combined high-throughput TCR immunosequencing, statistical association of individual TCRs with disease status, and machine learning to predict cytomegalovirus infection status. In the later analysis, no new phenotypic data were used to find candidate immune exposures; instead, reliance was placed on TCR beta sequences and their occurrence across donors. An earlier analysis of 587 of the donors applied high-throughput TCR beta sequencing to assess whether each TCR beta V gene segment acted as functional or pseudogenic. The aim of the study was to test whether cataloging public T cell receptors could identify signatures of past pathogen exposure. A separate validation cohort of over 95 different subjects was used in addition to the 666-subject first cohort. Donor age, sex, ethnicity and CMV serostatus were collected together with the repertoire data. The study profiled the T cell repertoires of hundreds of subjects by immunosequencing and related them to cytomegalovirus serostatus. An early release covering roughly 580 HLA-typed donors comprised approximately 290 gigabases of sequencing data and 85 million to 100 million unique TCR sequences.

The cohort comprised some 730 healthy bone marrow donors. At the time of sampling, all cohort members were nominally healthy, though unrecorded immune exposures were likely present. The donor was CMV seronegative and belonged to the group of over 350 seronegative cohort members. A peripheral blood sample was collected from each donor, and TCR beta sequencing was performed on peripheral blood mononuclear cells. Genomic DNA was extracted from the blood cell samples with the Qiagen DNeasy Blood Extraction Kit. The investigation overall reported the following: The authors suggested that the approach could potentially be extended to other disease states and immunological phenotypes. A cluster of highly shared sequence variants was judged likely to be a technical artifact of the sequencing pipeline. Cytomegalovirus status was reported to be diagnosed by the classifier with high specificity and sensitivity in both the original and validation cohorts. An association between a missense DCLRE1C variant and V-gene and J-gene trimming of TCR beta chains was found in a later genetic analysis and replicated in an independent cohort. In a later genetic analysis, fewer N-insertions in productive TCRs were reported among donors in an Asian-associated ancestry cluster than the 666-donor mean. Presence/absence analyses assumed roughly uniform sequencing depth across donors, an assumption that may not hold. When HLA alleles, especially DR and DQ, strongly co-occurred, attributing TCR associations to individual alleles was difficult. The 87-base-pair reads could not distinguish some IMGT-functional V segments, including TRBV6-2 and TRBV6-3, so those segments were excluded. Linkage disequilibrium might explain the correlated functional status among segregating V segments, but an unknown experimental factor could not be ruled out. Because counts were too low, more than 15 rarely observed V segments, including chromosome 9 orphons, were left out of the earlier analysis of about 500 of the donors. A further reported finding was that TCR beta sequences accurately predicted the HLA-A and HLA-B alleles for most subjects in the first cohort. Most TCR sequences were seen in very few donors, while some public TCRs were found in many individuals. At a false discovery rate of 0.05, a later analysis linked 16,000 or so TCR beta sequences to specific HLA alleles. Immune exposure information for the cohort was limited to CMV serostatus. A later analysis found that most CMV-associated TCR beta chains appeared HLA-restricted, with HLA associations seemingly driven largely by CMV exposure. In a later analysis, several top co-occurrence clusters were reported to appear linked to parvovirus B19, influenza, CMV and Epstein-Barr virus. In an earlier analysis of some 500 of the donors, most TCR beta V segments appeared in productive rearrangements about 90% or about 30% of the time, broadly matching IMGT annotations. Compared with equally common non-associated chains, HLA-associated TCR beta chains in a later analysis were more clonally expanded and had lower generation probabilities. In vitro tests confirmed that a few of the cytomegalovirus-associated TCR beta chains recognize cytomegalovirus antigens. According to a later analysis, TCR association rates differed among HLA loci, with DRB1 alleles showing the most associated TCRs and HLA-C alleles showing the fewest. The study listed 164 TCR beta chains as associated with cytomegalovirus. HLA typing was unavailable for some donors at each locus, so association tests used only the typed subset. The cohort was sequenced for TCR beta chains only, and without alpha or paired-chain data the features that could be detected were limited.

With regard to this clone: This clone's antigen is unknown. Per-base qualities were not stored, and no clone one base away is much larger.

The germline ends are 5 bases apart after V is trimmed by 0 bases and J by 3 bases. Via the germline V gene, CDR1 is SGHTA and CDR2 FQGNSA. The CDR3 has 14 amino acids, counting the end cysteine and phenylalanine. Just CDR3 DNA is preserved here, 42 bases in frame from base 1. The library came from the immunoSEQ multiplex PCR assay. For the multiplex PCR, a mixture combining 60 forward primers for TCR Vbeta segments and 13 reverse primers for TCR Jbeta segments was used. The CDR3 region of rearranged TCR beta genes was amplified from genomic DNA with a multiplex PCR assay. Amplified TCR beta libraries were sequenced as 87-base-pair reads on the Illumina HiSeq System. The authors' analysis ran thus. A later analysis tallied tens of millions of unique TCR beta chains across the 610 or so repertoires, and approximately 12 million of those chains were shared by two or more donors. A nearest-neighbor algorithm error-corrected the raw reads and collapsed the reads into unique sequences, merging closely related sequences to remove PCR and sequencing errors. CDR3 sequences were aligned to IMGT reference sequences to assign V, D and J gene segments. Each retained sequence needed at least a six-nucleotide match to both a V gene segment and a J gene segment. Rearrangements were classified as productive when the CDR3 lacked stop codons and remained in frame with V and J, and all other rearrangements were classified as non-productive. CDR3 was defined by IMGT convention, running from the second conserved V-encoded cysteine to the conserved J-encoded phenylalanine. Sequences without an unambiguous match to a single V gene segment were excluded from the earlier analysis of 450 to 650 of the donors. An earlier analysis of 500 to 700 of the donors classified V segments as functional when productive rearrangements were above 56.7% and as segregating when the standard deviation between donors was above 5%. A statistical classification framework was built for diagnosing cytomegalovirus status from the catalog of TCR beta chain sequences. V and J gene assignment, in a later analysis, came from comparing TCR nucleotide sequences with IMGT/GENE-DB human TR gene sequences. The TCRdist pipeline was used in a later analysis to assign CDR3 sequences and most-parsimonious VDJ recombination scenarios. In a later analysis, each TCR beta chain was defined by its CDR3 amino acid sequence together with its V-gene family, and reads lacking a unique V-gene family were excluded. To address suspected cross-contamination and a sequencing artifact, a later analysis removed around 600 highly shared, low-generation-probability nucleotide sequences. In a later analysis, a clonal expansion index for each public chain was calculated from normalized within-repertoire ranks of inferred template counts. In a later analysis, generation probabilities were computed with a VDJ recombination model fitted to out-of-frame rearrangements, and the resulting probabilities were checked against IGoR. In a later analysis, hypergeometric tests were used to score TCR-TCR, TCR-HLA and TCR-CMV co-occurrence, with a repertoire-size bias correction applied to TCR pairs. To estimate false discovery rates, a later analysis permuted the HLA or CMV assignments 20 times. A later analysis grouped co-occurring TCRs with DBSCAN, adding TCRdist sequence similarity when clustering within HLA-allele-positive subsets. Repertoires with fewer than 30,000 or more than 120,000 public chains were left out of co-occurrence clustering, as were about 5 repertoires with anomalous nucleotide sharing. TCRdb's version of the immuneACCESS table is confined to in-frame rearrangements and falls short of the full clone set. An unresolved V gene accounts for under half of the shortfall where checked; the remainder is of unknown origin. Clone size and V and J calls were adopted from that table, with D and trimming inferred from the DNA. In all, the sample holds about 88,000 clones, and over 80% of those were seen once. Roughly 2.3% of the sample rests with the top ten.

The sample comprised PBMCs. The chain is made from TRBV7-2 and TRBJ2-2; too little of a D gene remains to name it. The receptor's source is a man between 18 and 29 years old in good health and CMV-seronegative. The nucleotide sequence reads TGTGCCAGCAGCTTAGCTCGGGACACCGGGGAGCTGTTTTTT. Translated, this is CASSLARDTGELFF.